This T cell receptor (beta chain) was identified in a study of T-cell reconstitution after alpha-beta-depleted transplantation in children. The V end was cut by 3 bases, the J end by 2 bases, with 10 bases between. CDR3 length: 13 amino acids. From germline, CDR1 is DFQATT and CDR2 SNEGSKA (reference sequence). This clonotype appeared many times. Construction of the TCRbeta library involved unique molecular identifiers. TCRdb fed the PCR reads into MiXCR, producing one record per CDR3 protein. The sample has just over 200,000 distinct CDR3 sequences; about 8.4% are singletons. This chain joins TRBV20-1 and TRBJ2-5, with a weak D call TRBD1 (6 bases). The sequence was obtained from a male patient aged 2-15 years who had a stem cell transplant for acute myeloid leukemia, so the T cells may come from the graft donor. Here the sequenced sample was PBMCs, mostly from graft donor cells, taken 360 days after TCRalphabeta/CD19-depleted stem cell transplant. CDR3 in amino acids: CSASFRGQETQYF. CDR3 sequence (DNA): TGCAGTGCTAGTTTCAGGGGACAAGAGACCCAGTACTTC.